This T cell receptor beta chain was identified in a study of radiation and T cells in renal cell carcinoma (dated by TCRdb to between 2020 and 2021). Concerning the study at large: The samples were drawn from a clinical trial, where primary renal cell carcinomas were treated with 15 Gy of stereotactic body radiation therapy and then removed by nephrectomy 4 weeks afterward. TCR beta sequencing covered approximately 51 samples in total, comprising around 26 tumors and roughly 27 peripheral blood samples. Across all 50 or so samples, 3,800,000 or so unique CDR3 nucleotide sequences encoding about 2.7 million unique CDR3 amino acid sequences were identified.

Read against the paper, the sample's time point label means: blood 2 weeks post-SBRT. The intended sense of this specimen's treatment or condition label: 15 Gy SBRT to primary tumor, nephrectomy 4 weeks later. To follow tumor-enriched clonotypes, peripheral blood was collected serially from radiation-treated patients at baseline and again at 2 weeks and 4 weeks after SBRT. Renal cell carcinoma with clear cell pathology was present in all patients. The QIAamp DNA Blood Mini Kit (Qiagen) was used to prepare genomic DNA for TCR sequencing. Only samples passing all quality control checks were included in the analyses. The study at large found these results: Because no pretreatment tumor biopsies were available, whether clonotypes were present in the tumor at baseline could not be determined. Dynamics of the blood repertoire were not tracked past 4 weeks after treatment. In blood, the top tumor clonotypes increased from baseline to 2 weeks after radiation and then shrank by 4 weeks, which suggests a temporary expansion of tumor-resident clones. With a single-armed trial design, the study had no way to address how radiation dose or scheduling affects the TCR repertoire.

TCR beta libraries were generated from genomic DNA with the immunoSEQ kit, following the manufacturer's recommendations. For library preparation, a first multiplex PCR was performed with proprietary primers, followed by a second PCR in which unique barcodes were added, and bead cleanups were performed after each round. Each sample batch included a kit-provided positive control reaction and a negative control reaction. The final libraries were assessed on an Agilent 4200 TapeStation D1000 ScreenTape, pooled by volume, and quantified by qPCR. An Illumina NextSeq500 fitted with a MidOutput 150-cycle cartridge performed the sequencing, running 156 Read1 cycles and 15 Index1 cycles with the kit's custom primers. The pooled library was loaded at roughly 0.93 pM, with an approximately 21% PhiX control spiked in. Turning to the authors' computational methods: Vendor-processed data were analyzed in R, and a clonotype was defined as all T cells sharing the same CDR3 nucleotide sequence. For clone abundance analyses, frequencies were normalized to the 10,000 most abundant clones per sample. Public T cell clones, averaging fewer than five per sample, were removed before analysis. Tumor-enriched and baseline blood-enriched clonotypes were defined by at least a 32-fold difference in abundance between compartments. A beta-binomial differential abundance model was applied to find clonotypes that expanded or contracted between blood time points. Tumor-blood repertoire similarity was measured with the Baroni-Urbani and Buser coefficient, and groups were compared using two-tailed Wilcoxon tests in R. What TCRdb holds here is the immuneACCESS table cut down to in-frame rearrangements. Part of the clones is not present; checked against another copy, under half of the missing clones reflect an unresolved V gene, and the others are unexplained. V, J and clone size were drawn from that table, and D and trimming were deduced from the DNA. The sample records roughly 140,000 clones, roughly 90% of which are singletons. The ten largest clones add up to 13% of the sample.

To note about this clone: The clone's antigen remains unknown. It has no much larger one-base neighbor in the sample; base qualities were not kept.

The clonotype comes from a woman in her forties or fifties with renal cell carcinoma. Sequenced here: blood, sampled from a patient whose treatment included radiotherapy and nephrectomy.

The sequenced DNA: TGTGCCAGCAGTGCGCCGGGAGCCGTACTTAAGAACACTGAAGCTTTCTTT. This sequence encodes CASSAPGAVLKNTEAFF. The chain joins TRBV6-1 to TRBJ1-1, with the D gene not confidently named. A distance of 19 bases separates the germline ends of V and J, which lose 4 bases and 1 base respectively. From the germline V gene, CDR1 is MNHNS and CDR2 is SASEGT. Reading from cysteine to phenylalanine, the CDR3 counts 17 amino acids. Only the CDR3 portion is preserved as DNA: 51 bases, with reading frame beginning at the first base.